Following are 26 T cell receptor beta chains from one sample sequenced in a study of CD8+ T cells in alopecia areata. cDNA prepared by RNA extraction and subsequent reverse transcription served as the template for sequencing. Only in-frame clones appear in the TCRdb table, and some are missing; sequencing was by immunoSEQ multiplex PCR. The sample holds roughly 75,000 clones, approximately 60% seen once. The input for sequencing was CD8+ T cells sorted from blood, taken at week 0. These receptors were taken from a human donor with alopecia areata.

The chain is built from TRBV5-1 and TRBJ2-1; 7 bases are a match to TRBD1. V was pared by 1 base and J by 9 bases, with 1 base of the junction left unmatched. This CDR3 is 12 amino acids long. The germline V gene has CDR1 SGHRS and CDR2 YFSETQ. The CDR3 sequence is CASSLSGGEQFF. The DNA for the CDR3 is TGCGCCAGCAGCTTGTCAGGGGGTGAGCAGTTCTTC.

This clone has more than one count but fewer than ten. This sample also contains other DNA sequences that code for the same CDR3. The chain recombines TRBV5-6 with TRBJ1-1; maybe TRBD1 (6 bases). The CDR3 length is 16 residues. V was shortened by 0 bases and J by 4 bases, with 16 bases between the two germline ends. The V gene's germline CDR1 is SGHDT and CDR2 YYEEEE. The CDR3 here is CASSLGGPGAGTEAFF. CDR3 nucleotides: TGTGCCAGCAGCTTGGGAGGTCCGGGGGCAGGCACTGAAGCTTTCTTT.

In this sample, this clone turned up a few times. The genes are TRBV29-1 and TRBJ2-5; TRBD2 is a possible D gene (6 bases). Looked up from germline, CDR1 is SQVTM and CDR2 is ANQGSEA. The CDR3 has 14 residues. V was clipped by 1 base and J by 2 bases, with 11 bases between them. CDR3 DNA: TGCAGCGTTGAAGCGAAGGCGGGGCAAGAGACCCAGTACTTC. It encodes CSVEAKAGQETQYF.

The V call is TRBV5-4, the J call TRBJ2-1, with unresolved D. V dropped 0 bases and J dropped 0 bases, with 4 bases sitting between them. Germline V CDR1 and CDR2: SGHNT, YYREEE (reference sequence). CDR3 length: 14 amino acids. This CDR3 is CASSLGYSYNEQFF. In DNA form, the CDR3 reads TGTGCCAGCAGCTTGGGATACTCCTACAATGAGCAGTTCTTC.

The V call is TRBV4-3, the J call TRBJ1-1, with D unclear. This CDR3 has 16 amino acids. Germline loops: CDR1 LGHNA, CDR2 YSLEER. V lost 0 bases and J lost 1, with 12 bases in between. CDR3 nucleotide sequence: TGCGCCAGCAGCCAAGATCGTTTGGTGGCGAACACTGAAGCTTTCTTT. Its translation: CASSQDRLVANTEAFF.

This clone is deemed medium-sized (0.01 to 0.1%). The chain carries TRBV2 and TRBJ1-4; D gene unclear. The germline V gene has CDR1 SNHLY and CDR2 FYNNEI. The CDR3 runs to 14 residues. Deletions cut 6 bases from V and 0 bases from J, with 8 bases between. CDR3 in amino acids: CASSESATNEKLFF. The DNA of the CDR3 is TGTGCCAGCAGCGAAAGTGCAACTAATGAAAAACTGTTTTTT.

The CDR3 region is CASSPGPGGNSYTF. CDR3 DNA: TGCGCCAGCAGCCCCGGGCCAGGGGGAAACAGCTACACCTTC. The J gene is TRBJ1-2, the V gene TRBV4-1; 7 bases line up with TRBD1. The CDR3 loop spans 14 amino acids. Germline-derived CDR1 and CDR2 are MGHRA and YSYEKL. With V trimmed by 4 bases and J by 9 bases, 11 bases remained unmatched.

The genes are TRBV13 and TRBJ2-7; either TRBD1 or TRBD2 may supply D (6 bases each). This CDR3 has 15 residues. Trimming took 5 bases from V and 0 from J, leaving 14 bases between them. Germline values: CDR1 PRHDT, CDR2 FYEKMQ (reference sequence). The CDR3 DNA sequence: TGTGCCAGCAGCCCTGATGGGGGGCCCTCCTACGAGCAGTACTTC. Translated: CASSPDGGPSYEQYF.

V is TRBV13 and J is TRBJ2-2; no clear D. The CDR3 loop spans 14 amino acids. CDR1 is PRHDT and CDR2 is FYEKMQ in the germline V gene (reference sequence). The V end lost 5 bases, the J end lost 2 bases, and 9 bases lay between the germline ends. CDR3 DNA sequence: TGTGCCAGCAGCATTCTTGGCAACACCGGGGAGCTGTTTTTT. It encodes CASSILGNTGELFF.

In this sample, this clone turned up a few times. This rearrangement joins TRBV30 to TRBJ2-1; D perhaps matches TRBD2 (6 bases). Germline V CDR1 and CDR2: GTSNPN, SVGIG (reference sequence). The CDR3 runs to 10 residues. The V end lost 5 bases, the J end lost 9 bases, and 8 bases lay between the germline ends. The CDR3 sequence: CAWAEGEQFF. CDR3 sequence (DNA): TGTGCCTGGGCGGAGGGTGAGCAGTTCTTC. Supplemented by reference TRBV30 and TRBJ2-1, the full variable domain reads SQTIHQWPATLVQPVGSPLSLECTVEGTSNPNLYWYRQAAGRGLQLLFYSVGIGQISSEVPQNLSASRPQDRQFILSSKKLLLSDSGFYLCAWAEGEQFFGPGTRLTVL.

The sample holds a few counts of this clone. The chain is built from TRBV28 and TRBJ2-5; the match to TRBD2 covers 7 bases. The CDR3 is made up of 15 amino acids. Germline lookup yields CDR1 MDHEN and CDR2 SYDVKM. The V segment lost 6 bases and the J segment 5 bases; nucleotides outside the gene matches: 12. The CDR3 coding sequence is TGTGCCAGCAGGTTCACGGGGGGTGCGGCGGAGACCCAGTACTTC. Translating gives CASRFTGGAAETQYF.

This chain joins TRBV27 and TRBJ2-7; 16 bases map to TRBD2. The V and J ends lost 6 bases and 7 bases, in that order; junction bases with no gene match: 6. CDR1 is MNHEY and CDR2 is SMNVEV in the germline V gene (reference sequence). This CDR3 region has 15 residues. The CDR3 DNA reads TGTGCCAGCAGCCAGGGACTAGCGGGAGGGGGAGAGCAGTACTTC. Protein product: CASSQGLAGGGEQYF.

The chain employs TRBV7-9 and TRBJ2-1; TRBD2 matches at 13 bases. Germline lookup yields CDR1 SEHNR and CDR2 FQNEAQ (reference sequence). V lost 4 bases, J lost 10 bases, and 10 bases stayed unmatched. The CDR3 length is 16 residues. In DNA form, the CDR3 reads TGTGCCAGCAGCTCTGTCTTCGGACTAGCGGGAGACGAGCAGTTCTTC. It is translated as CASSSVFGLAGDEQFF.

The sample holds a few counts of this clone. DNA for the CDR3: TGCGCCAGCAGCCAAGATAGGAGGACAGCTAACACTGAAGCTTTCTTT. Translation: CASSQDRRTANTEAFF. The chain joins TRBV4-1 to TRBJ1-1; tentative D call: TRBD1 (6 bases). Trimming stripped 0 bases from V and 2 bases from J, with 13 bases between. Germline loops: CDR1 MGHRA, CDR2 YSYEKL. The CDR3 has 16 amino acids.

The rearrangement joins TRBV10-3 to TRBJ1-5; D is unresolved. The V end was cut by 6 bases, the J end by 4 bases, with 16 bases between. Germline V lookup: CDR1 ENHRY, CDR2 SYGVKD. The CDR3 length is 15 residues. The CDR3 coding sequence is TGTGCCATCAGCAACGGACGGAGGCCAAATCAGCCCCAGCATTTT. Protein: CAISNGRRPNQPQHF.

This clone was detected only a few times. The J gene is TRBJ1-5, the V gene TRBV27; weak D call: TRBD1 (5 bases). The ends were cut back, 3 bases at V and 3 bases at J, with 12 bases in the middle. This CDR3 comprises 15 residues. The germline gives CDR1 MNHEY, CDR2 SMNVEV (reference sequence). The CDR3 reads CASSLYGGNNQPQHF. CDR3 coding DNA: TGTGCCAGCAGTTTGTACGGGGGTAACAATCAGCCCCAGCATTTT.

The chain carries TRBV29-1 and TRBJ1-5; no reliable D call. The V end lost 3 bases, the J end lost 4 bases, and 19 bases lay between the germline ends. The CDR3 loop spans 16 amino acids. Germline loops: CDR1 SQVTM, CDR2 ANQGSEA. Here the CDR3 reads CSVEVASVASNQPQHF. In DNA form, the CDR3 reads TGCAGCGTTGAGGTGGCGTCCGTAGCTTCAAATCAGCCCCAGCATTTT. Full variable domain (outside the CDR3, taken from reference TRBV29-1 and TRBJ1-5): SAVISQKPSRDICQRGTSLTIQCQVDSQVTMMFWYRQQPGQSLTLIATANQGSEATYESGFVIDKFPISRPNLTFSTLTVSNMSPEDSSIYLCSVEVASVASNQPQHFGDGTRLSIL.

CDR3 in amino acids: CASRRDTEAFF. The DNA for the CDR3 is TGTGCCAGCAGGAGGGACACTGAAGCTTTCTTT. V gene TRBV27 combines with J gene TRBJ1-1; no definite D call. The length of the CDR3 is 11 residues. Germline assignment: CDR1 MNHEY and CDR2 SMNVEV (reference sequence). V dropped 6 bases and J dropped 3 bases, with 5 bases sitting between them.

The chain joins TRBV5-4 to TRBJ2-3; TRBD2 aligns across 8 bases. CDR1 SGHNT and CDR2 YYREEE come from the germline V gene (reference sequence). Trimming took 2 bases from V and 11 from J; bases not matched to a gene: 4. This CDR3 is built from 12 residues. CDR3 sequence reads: CASSFSGTEQYF. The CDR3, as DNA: TGTGCCAGCAGCTTTAGCGGGACGGAGCAGTATTTT.

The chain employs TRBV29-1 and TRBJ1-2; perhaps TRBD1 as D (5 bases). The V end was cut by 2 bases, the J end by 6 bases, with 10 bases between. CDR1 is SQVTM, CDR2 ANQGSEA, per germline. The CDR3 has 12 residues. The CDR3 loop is CSVELWGDGYTF. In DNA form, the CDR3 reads TGCAGCGTTGAATTGTGGGGCGATGGCTACACCTTC.

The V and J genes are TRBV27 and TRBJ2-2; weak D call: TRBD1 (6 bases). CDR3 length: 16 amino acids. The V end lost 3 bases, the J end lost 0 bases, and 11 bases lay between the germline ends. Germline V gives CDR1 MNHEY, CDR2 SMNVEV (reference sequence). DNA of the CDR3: TGTGCCAGCAGTTTTGCGGCAGGGGCGAACACCGGGGAGCTGTTTTTT. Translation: CASSFAAGANTGELFF.

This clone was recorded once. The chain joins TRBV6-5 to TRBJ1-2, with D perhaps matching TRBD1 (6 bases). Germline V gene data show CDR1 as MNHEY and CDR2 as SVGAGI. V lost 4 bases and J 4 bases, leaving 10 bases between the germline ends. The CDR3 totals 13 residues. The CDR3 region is CASSLTGTYGYTF. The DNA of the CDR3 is TGTGCCAGCAGTTTAACAGGGACCTATGGCTACACCTTC.

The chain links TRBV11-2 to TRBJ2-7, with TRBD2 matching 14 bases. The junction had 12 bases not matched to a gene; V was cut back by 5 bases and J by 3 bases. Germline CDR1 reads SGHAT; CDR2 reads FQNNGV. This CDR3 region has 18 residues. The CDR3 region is CASSPGTSGSSIFYEQYF. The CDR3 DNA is TGTGCCAGCAGCCCCGGGACTAGCGGGAGTTCGATCTTCTACGAGCAGTACTTC.

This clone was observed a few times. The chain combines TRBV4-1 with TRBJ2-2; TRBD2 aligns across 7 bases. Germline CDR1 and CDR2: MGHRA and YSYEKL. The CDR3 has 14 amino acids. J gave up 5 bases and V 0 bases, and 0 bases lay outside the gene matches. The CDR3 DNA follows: TGCGCCAGCAGCCAAGACGGGGGGACCGGGGAGCTGTTTTTT. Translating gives CASSQDGGTGELFF.

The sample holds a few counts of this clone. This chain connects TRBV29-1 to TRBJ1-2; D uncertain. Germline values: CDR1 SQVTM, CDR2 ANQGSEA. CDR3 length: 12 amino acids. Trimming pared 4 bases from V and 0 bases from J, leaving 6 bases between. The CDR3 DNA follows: TGCAGCGTTGTGGGTTCTAACTATGGCTACACCTTC. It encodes CSVVGSNYGYTF. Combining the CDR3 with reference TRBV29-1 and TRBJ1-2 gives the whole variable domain SAVISQKPSRDICQRGTSLTIQCQVDSQVTMMFWYRQQPGQSLTLIATANQGSEATYESGFVIDKFPISRPNLTFSTLTVSNMSPEDSSIYLCSVVGSNYGYTFGSGTRLTVV.

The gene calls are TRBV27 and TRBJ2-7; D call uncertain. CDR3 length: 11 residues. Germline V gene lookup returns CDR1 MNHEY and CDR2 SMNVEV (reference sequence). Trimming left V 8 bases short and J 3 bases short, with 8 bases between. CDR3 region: CASAAGYEQYF. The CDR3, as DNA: TGTGCCAGCGCGGCAGGCTACGAGCAGTACTTC.